This T cell receptor beta chain derives from a study of cytomegalovirus exposure and HLA in healthy donors. The study, taken as a whole, reports: The classifier was said to identify cytomegalovirus status with high specificity and sensitivity.

To note about this clone: The antigen remains undetermined.

Some clones are missing from TCRdb's copy, which holds only in-frame ones; the method was immunoSEQ multiplex PCR. In the table there are about 200,000 clones, around 80% of which are singletons. The sequence was collected from a woman aged 25 to 45 in good health and CMV-seropositive. Sequenced material: PBMCs.

The CDR3 DNA reads TGCAGCGGCTCTAGGCAGGGGTCTTCGGAGACCCAGTACTTC. Translation gives CSGSRQGSSETQYF. The chain employs TRBV29-1 and TRBJ2-5, with TRBD1 as a possible D gene (6 bases). CDR1 and CDR2 (germline): SQVTM, ANQGSEA. Trimming left V 7 bases short and J 5 bases short, with 20 bases between. The CDR3 extends over 14 amino acids.